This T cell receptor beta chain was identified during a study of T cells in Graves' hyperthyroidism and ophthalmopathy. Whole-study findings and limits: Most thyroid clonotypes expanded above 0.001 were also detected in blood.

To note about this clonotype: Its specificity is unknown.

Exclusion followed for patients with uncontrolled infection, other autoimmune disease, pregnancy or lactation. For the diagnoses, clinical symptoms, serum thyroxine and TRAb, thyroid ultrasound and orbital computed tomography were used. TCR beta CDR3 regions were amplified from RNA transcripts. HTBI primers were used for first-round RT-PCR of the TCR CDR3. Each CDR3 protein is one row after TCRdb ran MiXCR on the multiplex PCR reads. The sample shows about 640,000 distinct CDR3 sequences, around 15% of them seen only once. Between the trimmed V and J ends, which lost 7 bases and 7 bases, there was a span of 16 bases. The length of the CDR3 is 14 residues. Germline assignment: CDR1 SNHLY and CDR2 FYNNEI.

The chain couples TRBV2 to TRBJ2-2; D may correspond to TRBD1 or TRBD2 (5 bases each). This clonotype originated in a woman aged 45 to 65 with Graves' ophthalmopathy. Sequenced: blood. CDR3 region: CASKTEGAGGELFF. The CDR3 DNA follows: TGTGCCAGCAAAACGGAAGGGGCGGGCGGGGAGCTGTTTTTT.